The 19 T cell receptor beta chains reported below all come from one sample, sequenced in a study of T cells in Graves' hyperthyroidism and ophthalmopathy. RNA transcripts provided the source from which TCR beta CDR3 regions were amplified. Using the HTBI primer set, a first-round RT-PCR was run on the TCR CDR3. MiXCR was run by TCRdb on the multiplex PCR reads, yielding one entry per CDR3 protein. The data hold about 420,000 distinct CDR3 sequences, with 15% to 19% observed a single time. The sample consisted of blood. These receptors originate from a woman under 30 with Graves' hyperthyroidism.

Details on this clonotype: Germline and junction disagree at one end, which may indicate a read error. The chain recombines TRBV19 with TRBJ2-7; D remains unclear. The CDR3 sequence is 14 residues long. Per germline, CDR1 LNHDA and CDR2 SQIVND (reference sequence). Written as DNA, the CDR3 is TGTGCCAGTGGTCTCCTTGGGGTTTCCGACGAGCGGTACTTC. Protein product: CASGLLGVSDERYF. The full variable domain, its missing parts supplied by reference TRBV19 and TRBJ2-7, is DGGITQSPKYLFRKEGQNVTLSCEQNLNHDAMYWYRQDPGQGLRLIYYSQIVNDFQKGDIAEGYSVSREKKESFPLTVTSAQKNPTAFYLCASGLLGVSDERYFGPGTRLTVT.

V and J are TRBV9 and TRBJ2-5; D tentatively fits TRBD1 or TRBD2 (6 bases each). There are 13 residues in the CDR3. V shed 5 bases and J shed 5 bases, with 13 bases lying between them. Germline CDR1 is SGDLS and CDR2 is YYNGEE. This CDR3 reads CASSYGGAETQYF. In nucleotides, the CDR3 is TGTGCCAGCAGTTACGGGGGCGCGGAGACCCAGTACTTC.

Many counts were recorded for this clonotype. The chain is built from TRBV9 and TRBJ2-3, with 10 bases fitting TRBD2. V dropped 6 bases and J dropped 4; count of bases not matched to a gene: 11. The CDR3 is made up of 16 amino acids. In germline, CDR1 is SGDLS, CDR2 YYNGEE. CDR3 residues: CASIPGAGGGADTQYF. CDR3 sequence (DNA): TGTGCCAGCATCCCCGGAGCGGGAGGGGGGGCAGATACGCAGTATTTT.

V and J are TRBV12-3 or TRBV12-4 and TRBJ2-7; the match to TRBD2 covers 11 bases. V dropped 5 bases and J dropped 5; count of bases not matched to a gene: 5. This CDR3 is built from 14 residues. As DNA, the CDR3 is TGTGCCAGCAGTATCCCGGGACTAGCGGACGAGCAGTACTTC. Its translation is CASSIPGLADEQYF.

This clonotype was detected only a few times. The rearrangement uses TRBV7-2 and TRBJ2-7; 10 bases match TRBD2. V trimming: 2 bases; J trimming: 3 bases; junction bases outside the gene matches: 4. The CDR3 extends over 15 amino acids. From germline, CDR1 is SGHTA and CDR2 FQGNSA. The CDR3: CASSLMLAGDYEQYF. The CDR3, as DNA: TGTGCCAGCAGCTTAATGCTAGCGGGAGACTACGAGCAGTACTTC.

This clonotype was detected many times. The chain links TRBV7-9 to TRBJ1-2; D might be TRBD1 (6 bases). The CDR3 runs to 15 residues. Trimming took off 3 bases at V and 0 bases at J, with 11 bases between the two ends. The germline gives CDR1 SEHNR, CDR2 FQNEAQ (reference sequence). For the CDR3, the DNA is TGTGCCAGCAGCTTCGGGGGCAGATCTAACTATGGCTACACCTTC. Translated: CASSFGGRSNYGYTF.

This clonotype occurred a few times. This chain joins TRBV19 and TRBJ2-5, with D possibly TRBD1 on 5 matching bases. CDR3 size: 14 residues. Trimming took 3 bases from V and 0 from J, leaving 8 bases between them. CDR1 and CDR2 from the germline V gene are LNHDA and SQIVND (reference sequence). The CDR3 spells CASSIGADQETQYF. The CDR3, as DNA: TGTGCCAGTAGTATTGGGGCGGACCAAGAGACCCAGTACTTC. The entire variable domain, with the rest obtained from reference TRBV19 and TRBJ2-5, is as follows: DGGITQSPKYLFRKEGQNVTLSCEQNLNHDAMYWYRQDPGQGLRLIYYSQIVNDFQKGDIAEGYSVSREKKESFPLTVTSAQKNPTAFYLCASSIGADQETQYFGPGTRLLVL.

This clonotype was detected many times. CDR3 protein: CASTRTSGVNEQFF. The CDR3 coding sequence is TGTGCCAGTACCCGGACTAGCGGGGTCAATGAGCAGTTCTTC. The V gene is TRBV19, the J gene TRBJ2-1, with TRBD2 identical over 12 bases. The junction had 4 bases not matched to a gene; V was cut back by 7 bases and J by 6 bases. CDR3 size: 14 residues. The germline V gene has CDR1 LNHDA and CDR2 SQIVND (reference sequence).

At least ten counts were recorded for this clonotype. The chain has TRBV28 and TRBJ2-7; the D gene is possibly TRBD1 (5 bases). Trimming removed 9 bases from V and 1 base from J, with 10 bases in between. The germline V gene encodes CDR1 MDHEN and CDR2 SYDVKM. CDR3 size: 12 residues. The CDR3 DNA follows: TGTGCCAGTGGGGCAGGTTCCTACGAGCAGTACTTC. Residues: CASGAGSYEQYF.

This clonotype was counted at least ten times. This chain uses TRBV15 with TRBJ2-5; maybe TRBD1 (6 bases). The V gene lost 5 bases and the J gene lost 0 bases, with 13 bases spanning the gap. The CDR3 spans 15 residues. The V gene's germline CDR1 is LNHNV and CDR2 YYDKDF (reference sequence). The CDR3 is CATSGSRGYQETQYF. As DNA, the CDR3 is TGTGCCACCAGCGGATCTAGGGGGTACCAAGAGACCCAGTACTTC.

This chain links TRBV28 with TRBJ1-2; D is possibly TRBD1 (5 bases). Trimming pared 4 bases from V and 2 bases from J, leaving 14 bases between. The CDR3 loop spans 15 amino acids. Germline CDR1 reads MDHEN; CDR2 reads SYDVKM. The CDR3 region is CASSSQGVANYGYTF. The CDR3 DNA reads as TGTGCCAGCAGTTCCCAAGGGGTCGCAAACTATGGCTACACCTTC.

This clonotype appeared many times. This chain links TRBV5-1 with TRBJ1-2; D uncertain. CDR1 and CDR2 (germline): SGHRS, YFSETQ. CDR3 size: 14 residues. V was trimmed by 0 bases and J by 6 bases, leaving 12 bases between them. CDR3 DNA: TGCGCCAGCAGCTTGGATCTAACCGACCATGGCTACACCTTC. Translated: CASSLDLTDHGYTF.

This clonotype was observed a few times. The chain recombines TRBV6-1 with TRBJ2-6; D call uncertain. The ends were cut back, 6 bases at V and 1 base at J, with 13 bases in the middle. Germline V lookup: CDR1 MNHNS, CDR2 SASEGT. The CDR3 is 16 amino acids. CDR3 nucleotides: TGTGCCAGCAGCCGAGCTTGGCGGTCTGGGGCCAACGTCCTGACTTTC. Protein product: CASSRAWRSGANVLTF.

At least ten counts were recorded for this clonotype. The J gene is TRBJ1-4, the V gene TRBV20-1; D is undetermined. The CDR3 sequence is 14 residues long. Trimming shortened V by 6 bases and J by 4 bases, and 15 bases separated the two germline ends. Germline-derived CDR1 and CDR2 are DFQATT and SNEGSKA (reference sequence). The CDR3 loop reads CSAMTGSFNEKLFF. DNA for the CDR3: TGCAGTGCCATGACCGGGTCCTTTAATGAAAAACTGTTTTTT.

Of note for this clonotype: Just one base apart from a much larger clone, this may be a read error. The rearrangement uses TRBV29-1 and TRBJ1-6, with TRBD1 as a possible D gene (5 bases). V lost 5 bases and J 8 bases, leaving 16 bases between the germline ends. CDR1 and CDR2 from the germline V gene are SQVTM and ANQGSEA. The CDR3 has 14 amino acids. In DNA form, the CDR3 reads TGCAGCGTTAAATGTGACGTGGGGGATTCACCCCTCCACTTT. Translated: CSVKCDVGDSPLHF. The full variable domain, completed using reference TRBV29-1 and TRBJ1-6, is SAVISQKPSRDICQRGTSLTIQCQVDSQVTMMFWYRQQPGQSLTLIATANQGSEATYESGFVIDKFPISRPNLTFSTLTVSNMSPEDSSIYLCSVKCDVGDSPLHFGNGTRLTVT.

V and J are TRBV20-1 and TRBJ1-2, with TRBD1 as a possible D gene (5 bases). The length of the CDR3 is 16 residues. V was trimmed by 0 bases and J by 1 base, leaving 15 bases between them. Germline CDR1 and CDR2: DFQATT and SNEGSKA (reference sequence). As DNA, the CDR3 is TGCAGTGCTAGAGATCTCTACGGGGCCCTTAACTATGGCTACACCTTC. Protein sequence: CSARDLYGALNYGYTF.

The chain recombines TRBV7-9 with TRBJ1-4; 8 bases agree with TRBD1. V lost 5 bases, J lost 3 bases, and 5 bases stayed unmatched. Germline V gives CDR1 SEHNR, CDR2 FQNEAQ (reference sequence). This CDR3 region has 15 residues. The DNA for the CDR3 is TGTGCCAGCAGCATTCCGACAGGGGCTAATGAAAAACTGTTTTTT. The encoded protein is CASSIPTGANEKLFF.

This clonotype was counted once. The V and J genes are TRBV19 and TRBJ2-3, with 8 bases lining up with TRBD1. The CDR3 has 13 amino acids. J gave up 4 bases and V 8 bases, and 5 bases lay outside the gene matches. Germline CDR1 and CDR2: LNHDA and SQIVND (reference sequence). DNA for the CDR3: TGTGCCAGTTCCAGGACAGGGCCAGATACGCAGTATTTT. The encoded protein is CASSRTGPDTQYF. The complete variable domain, with remaining parts taken from reference TRBV19 and TRBJ2-3, reads DGGITQSPKYLFRKEGQNVTLSCEQNLNHDAMYWYRQDPGQGLRLIYYSQIVNDFQKGDIAEGYSVSREKKESFPLTVTSAQKNPTAFYLCASSRTGPDTQYFGPGTRLTVL.

The table lists this clonotype with many counts. This rearrangement joins TRBV18 to TRBJ1-1; D unresolved. The CDR3 runs 13 residues. Germline V gene sequence: CDR1 KGHSH, CDR2 LQKENI. The V and J ends lost 1 base and 8 bases respectively, with 11 bases between them. The CDR3 here is CASSPQKELEAFF. CDR3 DNA sequence: TGTGCCAGCTCACCACAAAAAGAGCTCGAAGCTTTCTTT.